The next 6 T cell receptor beta chains were all read from a single sample in a study of regulatory and conventional T cells in RAG deficiency. Blood CD4+ CD25-low CD127-high conventional T cells supplied the genomic DNA template. Profiled with immunoSEQ multiplex PCR; TCRdb holds only in-frame clones, not every one. The sample has approximately 21,000 clones; 95% to 97% are singletons. Separately, the same data were catalogued under a study of regulatory T cells. This second report adds: The primer mix had 52 TRBV and 13 TRBJ primers.

Sequenced sample: CD25- CD4+ T cells sorted from blood. The receptors were gathered from a human donor in good health.

The chain uses TRBV28 and TRBJ1-1; TRBD1 matches 7 bases. This CDR3 is 15 amino acids long. With 4 bases clipped from V and 6 bases from J, the junction kept 11 bases outside the gene matches. Germline CDR1 reads MDHEN; CDR2 reads SYDVKM. The CDR3 loop reads CASSSPGGGQPEAFF. The CDR3 DNA reads TGTGCCAGCAGTTCCCCAGGGGGTGGACAGCCTGAAGCTTTCTTT.

This chain joins TRBV5-6 and TRBJ1-2; unclear D gene. The CDR3 has 16 amino acids. V was cut by 0 bases and J by 4 bases, with 16 bases left in between. The germline V gene encodes CDR1 SGHDT and CDR2 YYEEEE. This CDR3 reads CASSLVAAEEVYGYTF. The CDR3 region has the DNA TGTGCCAGCAGCTTGGTGGCGGCCGAGGAGGTCTATGGCTACACCTTC. Combining the CDR3 with reference TRBV5-6 and TRBJ1-2 gives the whole variable domain DAGVTQSPTHLIKTRGQQVTLRCSPKSGHDTVSWYQQALGQGPQFIFQYYEEEERQRGNFPDRFSGHQFPNYSSELNVNALLLGDSALYLCASSLVAAEEVYGYTFGSGTRLTVV.

V gene TRBV19 combines with J gene TRBJ1-2; 9 bases match TRBD1. The CDR3 covers 19 residues. Germline CDR1 and CDR2: LNHDA and SQIVND (reference sequence). The junction had 19 bases not matched to a gene; V was cut back by 5 bases and J by 3 bases. The CDR3 nucleotides are TGTGCCAGTAGTCTCGACCGATCCGGGACAGGGCCGGTGGACTATGGCTACACCTTC. It codes for CASSLDRSGTGPVDYGYTF.

J is TRBJ1-5 and V is TRBV30; no definite D call. The CDR3 length is 14 residues. The germline V gene encodes CDR1 GTSNPN and CDR2 SVGIG (reference sequence). Trimming removed 3 bases from V and 3 bases from J, with 12 bases in between. The CDR3: CAWSLSANNQPQHF. The CDR3 DNA reads TGTGCCTGGAGCCTTAGCGCGAACAATCAGCCCCAGCATTTT. Supplemented by reference TRBV30 and TRBJ1-5, the full variable domain reads SQTIHQWPATLVQPVGSPLSLECTVEGTSNPNLYWYRQAAGRGLQLLFYSVGIGQISSEVPQNLSASRPQDRQFILSSKKLLLSDSGFYLCAWSLSANNQPQHFGDGTRLSIL.

The rearrangement links TRBV25-1 to TRBJ2-3; 12 bases align to TRBD2. The J segment lost 2 bases and the V segment lost 3 bases, leaving 6 bases of the junction unmatched. The CDR3 runs 17 residues. The V gene's germline CDR1 is MGHDK and CDR2 SYGVNS. The DNA of the CDR3 is TGTGCCAGCAGTGATCCGACTAGCGGGGGTTACACAGATACGCAGTATTTT. Its translation is CASSDPTSGGYTDTQYF.

The chain joins TRBV10-1 to TRBJ2-2; the D gene is possibly TRBD1 (5 bases). Trimming pared 2 bases from V and 1 base from J, leaving 5 bases between. Per germline, CDR1 WNHNN and CDR2 SYGVQD (reference sequence). CDR3 size: 14 residues. The CDR3 spells CASSETGNTGELFF. In nucleotides, the CDR3 is TGCGCCAGCAGTGAGACAGGGAACACCGGGGAGCTGTTTTTT.